This record concerns one T cell receptor beta chain sequence. Trimming took 0 bases from V and 2 from J; bases not matched to a gene: 17. CDR3 size: 20 residues. The germline V gene has CDR1 SGHRS and CDR2 YFSETQ. The entry originates in a study of blood T cell repertoires in COVID-19. Across the study: The United States, Italy and Spain supplied acute and convalescent COVID-19 samples. The cDNA or gDNA used as material had been derived from T cells, B-cell-depleted T cells, or PBMCs.

The authors' processing: By means of reference gene primer amplification, nucleated cell counts were estimated. Produced via immunoSEQ multiplex PCR; TCRdb's table is partial and in-frame only. Clone size and V and J calls were adopted from that table, with D and trimming inferred from the DNA. Here the sample spans approximately 140,000 clones, about four fifths being singletons. The sequenced material came from peripheral blood. The chain employs TRBV5-1 and TRBJ2-5; 9 positions match TRBD2. The clonotype originates from a human donor with acute or convalescent COVID-19. The donor label of this sample is uncertain. The CDR3 here is CASSLGMAAGGAELQETQYF. The CDR3 DNA reads as TGCGCCAGCAGCTTGGGAATGGCGGCGGGGGGGGCCGAACTACAAGAGACCCAGTACTTC.